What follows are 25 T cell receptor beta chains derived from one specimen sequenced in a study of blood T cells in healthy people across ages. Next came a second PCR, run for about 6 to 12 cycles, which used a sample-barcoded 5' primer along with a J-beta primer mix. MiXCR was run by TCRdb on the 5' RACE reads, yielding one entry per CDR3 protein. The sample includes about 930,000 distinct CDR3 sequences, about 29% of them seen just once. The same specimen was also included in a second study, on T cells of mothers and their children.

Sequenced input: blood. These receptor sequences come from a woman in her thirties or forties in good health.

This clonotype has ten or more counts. CDR3 amino acids: CAIRGTGNTEAFF. The DNA of the CDR3 is TGTGCCATCCGAGGGACAGGGAACACTGAAGCTTTCTTT. The rearrangement links TRBV10-3 to TRBJ1-1, with 8 bases lining up with TRBD1. Germline assignment: CDR1 ENHRY and CDR2 SYGVKD. This CDR3 is built from 13 residues. V trimming: 8 bases; J trimming: 1 base; junction bases outside the gene matches: 3.

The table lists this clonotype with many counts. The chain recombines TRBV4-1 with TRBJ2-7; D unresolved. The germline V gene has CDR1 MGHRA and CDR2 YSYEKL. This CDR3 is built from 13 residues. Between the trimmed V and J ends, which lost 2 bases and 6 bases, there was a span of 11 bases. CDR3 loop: CASSQNSGFEQYF. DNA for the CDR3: TGCGCCAGCAGCCAAAACTCAGGCTTCGAGCAGTACTTC.

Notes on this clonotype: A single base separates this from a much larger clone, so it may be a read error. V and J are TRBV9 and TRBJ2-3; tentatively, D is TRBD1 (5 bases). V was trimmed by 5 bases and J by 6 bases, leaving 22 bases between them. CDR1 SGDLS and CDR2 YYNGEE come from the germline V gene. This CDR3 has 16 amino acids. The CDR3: CASSERQGAPSDTQYF. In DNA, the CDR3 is TGTGCCAGCAGTGAAAGGCAAGGGGCGCCCTCGGATACGCAGTATTTT.

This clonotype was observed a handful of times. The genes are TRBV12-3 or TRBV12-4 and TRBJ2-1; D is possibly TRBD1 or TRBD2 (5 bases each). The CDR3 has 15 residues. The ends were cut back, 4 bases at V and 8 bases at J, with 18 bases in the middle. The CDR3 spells CASSSSPGRSYEQFF. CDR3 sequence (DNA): TGTGCCAGCAGTTCAAGCCCGGGACGGTCATATGAGCAGTTCTTC.

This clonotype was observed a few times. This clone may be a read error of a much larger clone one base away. CDR3 sequence (DNA): TGTGCCAGCGGCAAACCGGGACACAATCCCTTTGAGCAGTACTTC. Its protein product is CASGKPGHNPFEQYF. The chain uses TRBV28 and TRBJ2-5; D may be TRBD1 (6 bases). The CDR3 spans 15 residues. Trimming shortened V by 8 bases and J by 11 bases, and 27 bases separated the two germline ends. Germline V gene data show CDR1 as MDHEN and CDR2 as SYDVKM. The full variable domain, its missing parts supplied by reference TRBV28 and TRBJ2-5, is DVKVTQSSRYLVKRTGEKVFLECVQDMDHENMFWYRQDPGLGLRLIYFSYDVKMKEKGDIPEGYSVSREKKERFSLILESASTNQTSMYLCASGKPGHNPFEQYFGPGTRLLVL.

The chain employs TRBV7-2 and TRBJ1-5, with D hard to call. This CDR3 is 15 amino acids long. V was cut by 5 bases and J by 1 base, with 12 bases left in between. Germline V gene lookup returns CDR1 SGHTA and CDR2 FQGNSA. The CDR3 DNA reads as TGTGCCAGCAGCCCCCGCTCGGACAGCAATCAGCCCCAGCATTTT. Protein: CASSPRSDSNQPQHF.

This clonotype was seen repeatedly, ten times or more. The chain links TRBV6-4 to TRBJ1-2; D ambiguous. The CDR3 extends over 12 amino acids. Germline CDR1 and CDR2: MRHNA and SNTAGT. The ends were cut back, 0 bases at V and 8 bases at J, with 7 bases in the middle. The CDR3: CASSDSMGGYTF. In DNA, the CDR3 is TGTGCCAGCAGTGACTCTATGGGGGGCTACACCTTC.

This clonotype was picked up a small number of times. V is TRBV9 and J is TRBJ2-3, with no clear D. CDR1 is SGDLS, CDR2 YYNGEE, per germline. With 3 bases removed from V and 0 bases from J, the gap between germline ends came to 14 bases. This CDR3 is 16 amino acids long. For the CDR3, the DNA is TGTGCCAGCAGCGGGCTCGGTTCAGACAGCACAGATACGCAGTATTTT. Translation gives CASSGLGSDSTDTQYF.

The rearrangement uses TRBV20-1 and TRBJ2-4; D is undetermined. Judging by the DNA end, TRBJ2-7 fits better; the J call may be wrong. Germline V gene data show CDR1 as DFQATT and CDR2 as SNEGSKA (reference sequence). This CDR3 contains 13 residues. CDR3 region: CSASYAPLFEQYF. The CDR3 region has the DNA TGCAGTGCTAGCTATGCCCCTCTTTTCGAGCAGTACTTC.

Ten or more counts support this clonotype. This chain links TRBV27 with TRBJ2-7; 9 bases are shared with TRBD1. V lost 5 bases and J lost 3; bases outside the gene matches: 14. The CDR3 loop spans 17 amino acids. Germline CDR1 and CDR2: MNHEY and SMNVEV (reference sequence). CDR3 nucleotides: TGTGCCAGCAGTCCAATGGGACAGGGCTTCTCTGACTACGAGCAGTACTTC. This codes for CASSPMGQGFSDYEQYF.

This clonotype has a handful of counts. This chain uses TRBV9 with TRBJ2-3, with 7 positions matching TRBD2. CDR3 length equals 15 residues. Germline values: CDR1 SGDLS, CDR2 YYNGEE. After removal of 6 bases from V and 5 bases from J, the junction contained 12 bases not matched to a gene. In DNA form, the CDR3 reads TGTGCCAGCACTCTGGGGGGGGAGCCGGGAGATACGCAGTATTTT. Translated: CASTLGGEPGDTQYF.

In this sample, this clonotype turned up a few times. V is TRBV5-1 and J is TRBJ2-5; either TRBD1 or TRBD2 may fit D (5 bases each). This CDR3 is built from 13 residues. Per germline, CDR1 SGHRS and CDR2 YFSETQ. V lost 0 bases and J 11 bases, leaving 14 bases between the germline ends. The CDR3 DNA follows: TGCGCCAGCAGCTTGGTGGGGACGGATGAGCAGTACTTC. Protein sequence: CASSLVGTDEQYF.

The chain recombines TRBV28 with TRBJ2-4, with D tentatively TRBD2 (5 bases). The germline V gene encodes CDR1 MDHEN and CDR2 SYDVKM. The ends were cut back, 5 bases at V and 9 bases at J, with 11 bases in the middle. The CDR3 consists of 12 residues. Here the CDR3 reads CASSTLGSIQYF. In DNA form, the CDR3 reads TGTGCCAGCAGTACACTGGGGAGCATTCAGTACTTC. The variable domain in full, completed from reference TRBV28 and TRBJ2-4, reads DVKVTQSSRYLVKRTGEKVFLECVQDMDHENMFWYRQDPGLGLRLIYFSYDVKMKEKGDIPEGYSVSREKKERFSLILESASTNQTSMYLCASSTLGSIQYFGAGTRLSVL.

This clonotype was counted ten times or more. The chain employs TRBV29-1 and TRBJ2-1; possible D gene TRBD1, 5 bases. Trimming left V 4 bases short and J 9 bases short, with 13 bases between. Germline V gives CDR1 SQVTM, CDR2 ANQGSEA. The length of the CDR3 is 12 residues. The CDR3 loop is CSVVRAASEQFF. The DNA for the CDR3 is TGCAGCGTTGTCAGGGCCGCGAGTGAGCAGTTCTTC.

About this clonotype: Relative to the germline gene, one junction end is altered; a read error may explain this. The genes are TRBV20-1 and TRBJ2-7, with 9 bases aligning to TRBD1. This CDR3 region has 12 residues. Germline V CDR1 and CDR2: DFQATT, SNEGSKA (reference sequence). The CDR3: CRATGGTYEQYF. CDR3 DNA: TGCAGGGCTACAGGGGGCACCTACGAGCAGTACTTC.

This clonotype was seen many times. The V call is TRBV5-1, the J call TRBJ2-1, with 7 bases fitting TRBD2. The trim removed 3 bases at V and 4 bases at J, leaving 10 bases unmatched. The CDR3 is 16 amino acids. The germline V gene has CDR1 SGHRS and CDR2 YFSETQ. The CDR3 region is CASSYGWGGTYNEQFF. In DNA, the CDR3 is TGCGCCAGCAGCTACGGATGGGGGGGAACTTACAATGAGCAGTTCTTC.

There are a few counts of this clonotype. CDR3 coding DNA: TGTGCCAGCAGTTACCGTCCGGCGGACTGGTATGGCTACACCTTC. Translation gives CASSYRPADWYGYTF. This chain uses TRBV6-6 with TRBJ1-2; no reliable D call. CDR3 length: 15 amino acids. V was trimmed by 2 bases and J by 5 bases, leaving 15 bases between them. Looked up from germline, CDR1 is MNHNY and CDR2 is SVGAGI (reference sequence).

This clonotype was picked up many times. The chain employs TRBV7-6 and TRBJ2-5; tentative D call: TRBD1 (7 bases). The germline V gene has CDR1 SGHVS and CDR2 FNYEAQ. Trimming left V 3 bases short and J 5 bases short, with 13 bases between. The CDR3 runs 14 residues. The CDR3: CASSFNAGGETQYF. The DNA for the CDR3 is TGTGCCAGCAGCTTTAATGCAGGGGGGGAGACCCAGTACTTC.

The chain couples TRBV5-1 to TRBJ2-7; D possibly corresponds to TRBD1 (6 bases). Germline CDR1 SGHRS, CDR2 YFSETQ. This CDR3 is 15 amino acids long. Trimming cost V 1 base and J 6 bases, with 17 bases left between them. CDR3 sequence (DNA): TGCGCCAGCAGCTTGTTTGGGGGCCGCGGGCGCGAGCAGTACTTC. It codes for CASSLFGGRGREQYF.

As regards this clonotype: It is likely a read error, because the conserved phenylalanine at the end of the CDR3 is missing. CDR3 sequence (DNA): TGCAGTGCTAGTGGGGGGAGGACTAGCGGGGACAATGAGCAGTTCTGC. Residues: CSASGGRTSGDNEQFC. The V and J genes are TRBV20-1 and TRBJ2-1, with 12 bases fitting TRBD2. CDR3 length: 16 amino acids. Trimming at V came to 3 bases and at J to 5 bases, leaving 8 bases not matched to a gene. Germline V gives CDR1 DFQATT, CDR2 SNEGSKA (reference sequence).

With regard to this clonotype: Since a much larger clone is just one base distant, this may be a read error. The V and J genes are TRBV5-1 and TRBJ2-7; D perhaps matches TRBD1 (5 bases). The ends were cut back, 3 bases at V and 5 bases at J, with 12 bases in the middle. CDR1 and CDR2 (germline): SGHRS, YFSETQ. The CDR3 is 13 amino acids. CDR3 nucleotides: TGCGCCAGCAGCTCACCAGGCAGGGACGAGCAGTACTTC. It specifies CASSSPGRDEQYF.

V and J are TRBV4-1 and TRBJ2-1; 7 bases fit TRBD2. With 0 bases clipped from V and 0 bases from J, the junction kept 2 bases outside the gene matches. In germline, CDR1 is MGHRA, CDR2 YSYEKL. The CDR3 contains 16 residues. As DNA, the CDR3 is TGCGCCAGCAGCCAAGAAGGCGGGAGCTCCTACAATGAGCAGTTCTTC. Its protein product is CASSQEGGSSYNEQFF.

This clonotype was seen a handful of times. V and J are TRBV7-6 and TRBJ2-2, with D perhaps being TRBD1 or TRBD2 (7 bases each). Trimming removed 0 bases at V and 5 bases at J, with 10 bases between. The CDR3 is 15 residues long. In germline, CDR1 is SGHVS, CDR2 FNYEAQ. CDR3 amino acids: CASSLARGGTGELFF. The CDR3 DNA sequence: TGTGCCAGCAGCTTAGCCAGGGGGGGTACCGGGGAGCTGTTTTTT.

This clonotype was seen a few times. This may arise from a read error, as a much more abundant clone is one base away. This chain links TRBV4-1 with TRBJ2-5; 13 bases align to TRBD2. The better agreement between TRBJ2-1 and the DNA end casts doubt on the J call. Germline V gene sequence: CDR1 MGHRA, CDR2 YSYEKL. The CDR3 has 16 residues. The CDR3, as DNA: TGCGCCAGCAGCAGAGCGGGACTAGCGGGGCAAGAGACCCAGTTCTTC. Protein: CASSRAGLAGQETQFF.

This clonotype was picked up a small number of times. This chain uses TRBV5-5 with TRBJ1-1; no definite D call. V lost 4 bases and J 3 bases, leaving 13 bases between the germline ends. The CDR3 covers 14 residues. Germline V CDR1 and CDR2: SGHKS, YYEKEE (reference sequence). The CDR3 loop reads CASSIRAGYTEAFF. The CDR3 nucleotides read TGTGCCAGCAGCATTCGGGCGGGTTACACTGAAGCTTTCTTT.